The present T cell receptor beta chain was sequenced within a study of graft-versus-host responses after intestinal transplantation. Study in general: Each transplant was multivisceral, liver-intestinal, or isolated intestinal. Every one of the recipients received anti-thymocyte globulin induction and afterwards took tacrolimus and steroids for roughly three years.

A note on this clone: Antigen: not known.

Study-level points and caveats: Peak circulating GvH clone levels were associated with early post-transplant HvG declines.

The graft tissue was processed, and this released both intraepithelial and lamina propria lymphocytes. The CDR3 has 14 amino acids. The ends were cut back, 6 bases at V and 0 bases at J, with 9 bases in the middle. The germline V gene encodes CDR1 MDHEN and CDR2 SYDVKM. Assay: immunoSEQ multiplex PCR; the TCRdb copy retains only in-frame clones and omits some. The data hold 25,000 to 30,000 clones, with around 80% observed a single time. J is TRBJ2-1 and V is TRBV28; D possibly corresponds to TRBD2 (6 bases). The receptor comes from a human patient who received an intestinal transplant, so some T cells may come from the graft donor. The specimen comprised ileum tissue, sampled 98 days after intestinal transplantation. CDR3 sequence: CASSHGGSYNEQFF. Written as DNA, the CDR3 is TGTGCCAGCAGCCACGGGGGCTCCTACAATGAGCAGTTCTTC. The variable domain in full, completed from reference TRBV28 and TRBJ2-1, reads DVKVTQSSRYLVKRTGEKVFLECVQDMDHENMFWYRQDPGLGLRLIYFSYDVKMKEKGDIPEGYSVSREKKERFSLILESASTNQTSMYLCASSHGGSYNEQFFGPGTRLTVL.